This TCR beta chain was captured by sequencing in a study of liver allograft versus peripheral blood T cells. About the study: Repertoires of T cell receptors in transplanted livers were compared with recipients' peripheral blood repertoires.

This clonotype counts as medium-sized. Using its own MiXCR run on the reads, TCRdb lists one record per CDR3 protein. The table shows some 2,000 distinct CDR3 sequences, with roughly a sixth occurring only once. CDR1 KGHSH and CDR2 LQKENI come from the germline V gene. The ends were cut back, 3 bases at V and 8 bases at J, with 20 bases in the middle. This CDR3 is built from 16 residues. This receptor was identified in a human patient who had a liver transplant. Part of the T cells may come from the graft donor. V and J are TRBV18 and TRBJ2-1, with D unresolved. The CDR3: CASSPFTAATAHEQFF. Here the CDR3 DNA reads TGTGCCAGCTCACCCTTTACGGCAGCCACGGCCCATGAGCAGTTCTTC.